This T cell receptor (beta chain) was captured by sequencing in a study of cytomegalovirus exposure and HLA in healthy donors. Study summary: The roughly 120 validation repertoires, a later analysis reported, used the same platform as the approximately 630 first-cohort repertoires.

Per germline, CDR1 SQVTM and CDR2 ANQGSEA. CDR3 length equals 15 residues. The V and J ends lost 4 bases and 0 bases, in that order; junction bases with no gene match: 9. Clones were sequenced by immunoSEQ multiplex PCR, and TCRdb holds only the in-frame ones, with some missing. The sample yields tens of thousands of clones, 95% to 96% seen once. The TCR was taken from a young woman in good health and CMV-seropositive. The chain uses TRBV29-1 and TRBJ2-7; TRBD2 agrees at 7 bases. The sequenced material came from PBMCs. The DNA for the CDR3 is TGCAGCGTTGTTTCCCCGGGAGGAAGCTCCTACGAGCAGTACTTC. It specifies CSVVSPGGSSYEQYF.